One and the same sample provided the 15 T cell receptor beta chains below, sequenced in a study of human T cells and chemical hapten exposure. TCRdb fed the RACE reads into MiXCR, producing one record per CDR3 protein. The sample holds some 400,000 distinct CDR3 sequences, about 5.1% seen once. Time point denoted: pre-sensitization, week 0. The treatment: therapeutic diphenylcyclopropenone sensitization with weekly scalp DPC. Material: whole blood, obtained in connection with sensitization to the hapten diphenylcyclopropenone (DPC). These receptors were collected from a woman between 45 and 65 years old with alopecia areata. Some clones in this sample may be carry-over from other donors' samples.

This clonotype was recorded a few times. J is TRBJ2-5 and V is TRBV5-1, with TRBD2 as a possible D gene (6 bases). Trimming took off 3 bases at V and 5 bases at J, with 20 bases between the two ends. Germline-derived CDR1 and CDR2 are SGHRS and YFSETQ. The CDR3 consists of 16 residues. The chain's CDR3 is CASSSQVTSREETQYF. In nucleotides, the CDR3 is TGCGCCAGCAGCTCGCAAGTGACTAGTCGAGAGGAGACCCAGTACTTC.

This clonotype was observed at least ten times. The chain employs TRBV6-5 and TRBJ2-3; possibly TRBD1 for D (5 bases). Germline-derived CDR1 and CDR2 are MNHEY and SVGAGI. The CDR3 is 14 residues long. Trimming pared 0 bases from V and 2 bases from J, leaving 6 bases between. The CDR3, as DNA: TGTGCCAGCAGTTACTCCAGGGTCACAGATACGCAGTATTTT. Translated: CASSYSRVTDTQYF.

This clonotype was counted only a few times. The rearrangement joins TRBV6-5 to TRBJ1-1; D ambiguous. Per germline, CDR1 MNHEY and CDR2 SVGAGI. The CDR3 has 14 amino acids. The V gene lost 0 bases and the J gene lost 10 bases, with 15 bases spanning the gap. The CDR3 DNA follows: TGTGCCAGCAGTTACTCGATGCTTGCGGCGGGAGCTTTCTTT. Translating it yields CASSYSMLAAGAFF.

This chain links TRBV7-7 with TRBJ1-6; 9 nucleotides line up with TRBD1. The CDR3 is 19 amino acids. Germline-derived CDR1 and CDR2 are SSHAT and FNYEAQ (reference sequence). The ends lost 4 bases at V and 8 bases at J; junction bases unmatched: 18. CDR3 amino acids: CASSSFVGQGDVGDSPLHF. DNA for the CDR3: TGTGCCAGCAGCTCATTTGTGGGACAGGGTGACGTTGGTGATTCACCCCTCCACTTT.

This clonotype was observed a handful of times. The rearrangement joins TRBV6-5 to TRBJ1-1; D unresolved. V lost 8 bases and J lost 11, with 15 bases in between. CDR1 MNHEY and CDR2 SVGAGI come from the germline V gene. The CDR3 consists of 11 residues. CDR3 residues: CASGSSDGAFF. The CDR3, as DNA: TGTGCCAGCGGCTCTTCAGATGGGGCTTTCTTT.

This clonotype was detected ten times or more. CDR3: CSARGQGPREQYF. The CDR3 bases are TGCAGTGCTAGGGGACAGGGTCCGCGCGAGCAGTACTTC. V usage is TRBV20-1 and J usage is TRBJ2-7; 9 positions match TRBD1. The CDR3 is 13 amino acids. The junction had 6 bases not matched to a gene; V was cut back by 3 bases and J by 6 bases. The germline CDR1 and CDR2 sequences are DFQATT and SNEGSKA (reference sequence).

There are many counts of this clonotype. The chain couples TRBV11-2 to TRBJ2-3; D unresolved. With 5 bases removed from V and 2 bases from J, the gap between germline ends came to 8 bases. The CDR3 has 13 amino acids. Looked up from germline, CDR1 is SGHAT and CDR2 is FQNNGV. Here the CDR3 reads CASSVDFTDTQYF. The CDR3 bases are TGTGCCAGCAGCGTCGATTTCACAGATACGCAGTATTTT.

This clonotype was detected ten times or more. This rearrangement joins TRBV5-4 to TRBJ1-3; possibly TRBD1 for D (6 bases). Germline V gene sequence: CDR1 SGHNT, CDR2 YYREEE (reference sequence). V lost 3 bases and J lost 2, with 15 bases in between. CDR3 length equals 16 residues. This CDR3 is CASSSPEGEAGNTIYF. CDR3 DNA: TGTGCCAGCAGCTCCCCGGAGGGGGAAGCTGGAAACACCATATATTTT.

This clonotype was observed many times. The DNA for the CDR3 is TGTGCCAGCAGCTTAGTGGACAGTCTCTATGGCTACACCTTC. Translating it yields CASSLVDSLYGYTF. The chain has TRBV7-9 and TRBJ1-2; weak D call: TRBD1 (6 bases). CDR1 SEHNR and CDR2 FQNEAQ come from the germline V gene (reference sequence). V lost 1 base to trimming and J lost 4 bases, with 10 bases between them. CDR3 length equals 14 residues.

This clonotype occurred a few times. The V gene is TRBV7-6, the J gene TRBJ1-6; the D gene is possibly TRBD1 (5 bases). Germline V gene data show CDR1 as SGHVS and CDR2 as FNYEAQ. Trimming cost V 3 bases and J 5 bases, with 8 bases left between them. The CDR3 spans 14 residues. The CDR3, as DNA: TGTGCCAGCAGCTTCTTAGGGGATAATTCACCCCTCCACTTT. This sequence encodes CASSFLGDNSPLHF.

This clonotype was recorded at least ten times. The chain recombines TRBV7-9 with TRBJ2-3; weak D call: TRBD2 (7 bases). The CDR3 sequence is 14 residues long. V was pared by 4 bases and J by 3 bases, with 11 bases between. Germline CDR1 and CDR2: SEHNR and FQNEAQ (reference sequence). Here the CDR3 DNA reads TGTGCCAGCAGCTGGAGGGGGGGGACAGATACGCAGTATTTT. Its translation: CASSWRGGTDTQYF.

This clonotype was recorded a few times. The chain recombines TRBV24-1 with TRBJ2-3; no definite D call. With 3 bases removed from V and 0 bases from J, the gap between germline ends came to 21 bases. This CDR3 is 19 amino acids long. Per germline, CDR1 KGHDR and CDR2 SFDVKD. CDR3 coding DNA: TGTGCCACCAGTGATCCACCCATCCTTGGGCGTTCTAGCACAGATACGCAGTATTTT. This gives the protein CATSDPPILGRSSTDTQYF.

This clonotype was observed a few times. This sequence joins TRBV12-3 or TRBV12-4 and TRBJ1-1; D gene uncertain. V was clipped by 4 bases and J by 1 base, with 7 bases between them. The CDR3 spans 13 residues. The CDR3 DNA reads as TGTGCCAGCAGTTGGGGATCGAACACTGAAGCTTTCTTT. Its protein is CASSWGSNTEAFF.

This chain connects TRBV5-1 to TRBJ1-1, with D perhaps TRBD1 (6 bases). Per the germline V gene, CDR1 is SGHRS and CDR2 is YFSETQ. The germline V and J ends were trimmed by 4 bases and 5 bases, with 18 bases remaining between them. This CDR3 region has 15 residues. As DNA, the CDR3 is TGCGCCAGCAGCCTTATCCCAGGGGAAAAAACTGAAGCTTTCTTT. It codes for CASSLIPGEKTEAFF.

This clonotype has at least ten counts. V and J are TRBV28 and TRBJ2-5, with 8 positions matching TRBD1. The J segment lost 5 bases and the V segment lost 6 bases, leaving 20 bases of the junction unmatched. The length of the CDR3 is 18 residues. Germline-derived CDR1 and CDR2 are MDHEN and SYDVKM. The CDR3 loop is CASSLPNIDRGEQETQYF. In nucleotides, the CDR3 is TGTGCCAGCAGCCTTCCTAATATCGACAGGGGCGAGCAGGAGACCCAGTACTTC.